Presented here are 10 T cell receptor beta chains from one specimen sequenced in a study of T-cell reconstitution after alpha-beta-depleted transplantation in children (dated by TCRdb to about 2016). Library preparation employed PCR. The data were produced on an Illumina HiSeq 2500. TCR libraries were prepared with molecular barcoding, using unique molecular identifiers to normalize TCRbeta repertoire quantification. The raw public reads went through TCRdb reprocessing: fastp at Q25, MiXCR clone calling, in-frame beta chains kept. Every entry covers one CDR3 protein and lists the most common genes and DNA from its rows. In this sample the table shows about 100,000 distinct CDR3 sequences, around 6.4% of which occur a single time. The ten largest clones take up more than 20% of the sample. This sample's treatment or condition label indicates: allogeneic hematopoietic cell transplantation with graft depleted of TCRalphabeta T cells and CD19 B cells.

The sequencing used PBMCs, mostly from graft donor cells, collected 360 days after TCRalphabeta/CD19-depleted stem cell transplant. These receptors all stem from a male patient aged 2 to 9 who had a stem cell transplant for acute lymphoblastic leukemia, so the T cells may come from the graft donor.

This chain joins TRBV28 and TRBJ2-7; 15 bases are shared with TRBD2. There are 21 residues in the CDR3. Germline V CDR1 and CDR2: MDHEN, SYDVKM. J was trimmed by 1 base and V by 7 bases; bases with no gene match: 20. The CDR3 reads CASKRPVFLGLAGGPSYEQYF. The CDR3 DNA sequence: TGTGCCAGCAAGCGCCCGGTGTTTCTAGGACTAGCGGGAGGGCCTTCCTACGAGCAGTACTTC.

The chain employs TRBV6-5 and TRBJ1-2; 12 bases align to TRBD1. Germline lookup yields CDR1 MNHEY and CDR2 SVGAGI. The CDR3 sequence is 18 residues long. Trimming removed 8 bases from V and 5 bases from J; junction bases left unmatched: 18. The CDR3 is CASFTAGTGGAGGYGYTF. The CDR3 bases are TGTGCCAGCTTTACAGCCGGGACAGGGGGCGCAGGGGGATATGGCTACACCTTC.

This clonotype appeared a few times. J is TRBJ1-3 and V is TRBV14; D may be TRBD1 (5 bases). Trimming removed 4 bases at V and 7 bases at J, with 17 bases between. This CDR3 has 15 residues. The germline CDR1 and CDR2 sequences are SGHDN and FVKESK. The CDR3 region has the DNA TGTGCCAGCAGCCCCCGGGACTTAGACCTTAACACCATATATTTT. Its protein is CASSPRDLDLNTIYF. The full variable domain, completed using reference TRBV14 and TRBJ1-3, is EAGVTQFPSHSVIEKGQTVTLRCDPISGHDNLYWYRRVMGKEIKFLLHFVKESKQDESGMPNNRFLAERTGGTYSTLKVQPAELEDSGVYFCASSPRDLDLNTIYFGEGSWLTVV.

Only a few counts were recorded for this clonotype. The genes are TRBV5-6 and TRBJ1-3; D might be TRBD1 (6 bases). Germline V gene sequence: CDR1 SGHDT, CDR2 YYEEEE. The CDR3 is made up of 15 amino acids. V was pared by 4 bases and J by 0 bases, with 11 bases between. The CDR3 sequence: CASSAGVRSGNTIYF. The CDR3, as DNA: TGTGCCAGCAGCGCAGGGGTTCGCTCTGGAAACACCATATATTTT.

In this sample, this clonotype turned up many times. V gene TRBV4-2 combines with J gene TRBJ2-7; 11 bases are shared with TRBD2. Germline CDR1 LGHNA, CDR2 YNFKEQ. The CDR3 is 15 amino acids. V dropped 4 bases and J dropped 8; count of bases not matched to a gene: 10. The DNA of the CDR3 is TGTGCCAGCAGCCCTCCGACTAGCGGGAATCGAAAGCAGTACTTC. This sequence encodes CASSPPTSGNRKQYF.

The chain has TRBV28 and TRBJ1-5; no clear D. The CDR3 is made up of 11 amino acids. Per germline, CDR1 MDHEN and CDR2 SYDVKM. Trimming pared 5 bases from V and 5 bases from J, leaving 4 bases between. CDR3 sequence: CASSNYQPQHF. CDR3 coding DNA: TGTGCCAGCAGTAATTATCAGCCCCAGCATTTT.

The chain employs TRBV6-5 and TRBJ2-5; TRBD1 matches at 7 bases. The V and J ends lost 0 bases and 2 bases, in that order; junction bases with no gene match: 3. Germline CDR1 and CDR2: MNHEY and SVGAGI. There are 15 residues in the CDR3. CDR3 sequence (DNA): TGTGCCAGCAGTTACTCTCGCAGGGGGCAAGAGACCCAGTACTTC. Its protein product is CASSYSRRGQETQYF.

This clonotype was observed at least ten times. The chain joins TRBV3-1 to TRBJ1-5; D call uncertain. V was trimmed by 0 bases and J by 4 bases, leaving 10 bases between them. This CDR3 region has 15 residues. Germline V gene lookup returns CDR1 LGHDT and CDR2 YNNKEL (reference sequence). The DNA of the CDR3 is TGTGCCAGCAGCCAAGATTCCAGAGCGAATCAGCCCCAGCATTTT. This gives the protein CASSQDSRANQPQHF.

This clonotype was recorded at least ten times. The chain couples TRBV4-3 to TRBJ2-3; no reliable D call. Germline CDR1 is LGHNA and CDR2 is YSLEER. Trimming took off 4 bases at V and 6 bases at J, with 14 bases between the two ends. CDR3 length: 14 residues. Written as DNA, the CDR3 is TGCGCCAGCAGCCGCTTTAACGTTAGGGATACGCAGTATTTT. Translating it yields CASSRFNVRDTQYF.

The table lists this clonotype with a few counts. This chain uses TRBV6-2 or TRBV6-3 with TRBJ1-2, with 7 positions matching TRBD1. Looked up from germline, CDR1 is MNHEY and CDR2 is SVGEGT. J lost 8 bases, V lost 2 bases, and 2 bases had no gene match. CDR3 length: 12 amino acids. The CDR3, as DNA: TGTGCCAGCAGTTACGACAGGGCGGGCTACACCTTC. Its protein is CASSYDRAGYTF.